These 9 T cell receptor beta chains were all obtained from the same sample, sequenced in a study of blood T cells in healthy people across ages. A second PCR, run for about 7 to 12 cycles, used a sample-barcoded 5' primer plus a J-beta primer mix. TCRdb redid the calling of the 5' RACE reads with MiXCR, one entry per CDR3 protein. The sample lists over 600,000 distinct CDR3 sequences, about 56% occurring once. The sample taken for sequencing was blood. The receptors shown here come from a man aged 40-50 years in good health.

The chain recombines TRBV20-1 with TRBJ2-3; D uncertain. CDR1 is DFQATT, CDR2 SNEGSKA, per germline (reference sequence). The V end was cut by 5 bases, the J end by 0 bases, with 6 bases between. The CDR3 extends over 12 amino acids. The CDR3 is CSASQSTDTQYF. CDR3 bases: TGCAGTGCTTCTCAGAGCACAGATACGCAGTATTTT.

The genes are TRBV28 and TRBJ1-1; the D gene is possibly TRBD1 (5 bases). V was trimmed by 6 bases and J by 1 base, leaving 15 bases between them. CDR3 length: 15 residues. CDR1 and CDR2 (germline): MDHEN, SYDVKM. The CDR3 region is CASRFQGEGNTEAFF. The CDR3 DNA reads TGTGCCAGCAGGTTCCAGGGAGAGGGGAACACTGAAGCTTTCTTT.

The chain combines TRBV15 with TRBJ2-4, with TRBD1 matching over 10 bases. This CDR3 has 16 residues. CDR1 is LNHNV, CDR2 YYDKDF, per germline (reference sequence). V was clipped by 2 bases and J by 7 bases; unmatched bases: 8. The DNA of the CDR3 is TGTGCCACCAGCAGACGGGGACAGGGGAGCGTGAACATTCAGTACTTC. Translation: CATSRRGQGSVNIQYF.

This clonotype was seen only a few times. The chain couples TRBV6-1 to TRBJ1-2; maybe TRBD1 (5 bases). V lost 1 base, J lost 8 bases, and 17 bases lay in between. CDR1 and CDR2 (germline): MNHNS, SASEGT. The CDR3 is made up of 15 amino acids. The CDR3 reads CASSEVGGLEGGYTF. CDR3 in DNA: TGTGCCAGCAGTGAAGTTGGGGGTTTGGAGGGCGGCTACACCTTC.

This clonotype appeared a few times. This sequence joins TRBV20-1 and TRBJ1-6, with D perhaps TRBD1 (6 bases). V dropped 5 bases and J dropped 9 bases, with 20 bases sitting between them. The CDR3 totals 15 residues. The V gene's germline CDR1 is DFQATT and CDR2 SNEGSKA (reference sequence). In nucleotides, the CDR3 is TGCAGTGCTCCACCTTCCAGACAGGCGGGTTCACCCCTCCACTTT. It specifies CSAPPSRQAGSPLHF.

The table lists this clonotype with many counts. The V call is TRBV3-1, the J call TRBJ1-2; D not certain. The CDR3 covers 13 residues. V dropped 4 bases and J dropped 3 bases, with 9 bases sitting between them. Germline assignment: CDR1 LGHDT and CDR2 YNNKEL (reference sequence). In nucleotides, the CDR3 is TGTGCCAGCAGCCCCCGTGAGGACTATGGCTACACCTTC. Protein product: CASSPREDYGYTF.

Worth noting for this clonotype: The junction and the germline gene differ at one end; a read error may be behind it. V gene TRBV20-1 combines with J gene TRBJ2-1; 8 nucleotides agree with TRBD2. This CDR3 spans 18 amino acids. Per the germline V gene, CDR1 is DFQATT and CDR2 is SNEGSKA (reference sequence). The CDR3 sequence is CSARDYSTTSEFYNEQFF. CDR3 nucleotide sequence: TGCAGCGCTAGAGATTATAGTACGACTAGCGAGTTTTACAATGAGCAGTTCTTC.

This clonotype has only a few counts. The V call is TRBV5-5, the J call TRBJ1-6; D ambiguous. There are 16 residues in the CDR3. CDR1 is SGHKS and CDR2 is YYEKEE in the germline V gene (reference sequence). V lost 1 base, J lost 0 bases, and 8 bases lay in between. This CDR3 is CASSLFESSYNSPLHF. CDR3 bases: TGTGCCAGCAGCTTGTTCGAGAGCTCCTATAATTCACCCCTCCACTTT.

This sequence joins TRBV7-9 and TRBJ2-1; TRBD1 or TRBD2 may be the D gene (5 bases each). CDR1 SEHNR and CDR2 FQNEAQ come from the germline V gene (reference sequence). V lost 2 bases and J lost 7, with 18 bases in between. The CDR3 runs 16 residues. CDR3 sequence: CASSLSRTVGVNEQFF. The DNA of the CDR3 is TGTGCCAGCAGCTTATCCAGAACCGTGGGGGTGAATGAGCAGTTCTTC.